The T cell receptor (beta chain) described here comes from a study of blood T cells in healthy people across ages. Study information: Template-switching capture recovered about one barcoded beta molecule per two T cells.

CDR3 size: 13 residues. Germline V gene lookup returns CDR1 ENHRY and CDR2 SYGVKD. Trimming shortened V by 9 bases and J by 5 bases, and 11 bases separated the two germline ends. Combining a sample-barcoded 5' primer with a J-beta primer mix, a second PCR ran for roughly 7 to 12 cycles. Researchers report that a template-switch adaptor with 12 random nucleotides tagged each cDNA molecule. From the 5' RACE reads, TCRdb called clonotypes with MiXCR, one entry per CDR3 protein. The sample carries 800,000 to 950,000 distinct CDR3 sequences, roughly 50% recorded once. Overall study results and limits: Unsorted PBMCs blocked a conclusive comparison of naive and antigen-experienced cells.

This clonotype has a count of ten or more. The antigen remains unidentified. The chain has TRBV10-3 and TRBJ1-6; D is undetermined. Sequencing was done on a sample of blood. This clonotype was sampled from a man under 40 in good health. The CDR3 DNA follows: TGTGCCATTGCGACATCTAATAATTCACCCCTCCACTTT. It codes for CAIATSNNSPLHF.